These 13 T cell receptor beta chains came from one sample sequenced in a study of blood T cell repertoires in COVID-19 (dated by TCRdb to between 2020 and 2021). Receptor amplification or capture employed the immunoSEQ multiplex PCR assay. This immuneACCESS table, as held by TCRdb, lists in-frame sequences with V and J called but not all clones. Of the missing ones, under half trace to an unresolved V gene in checked studies; the others have no known cause. The sample contains over 65,000 clones, about 80% of them found a single time. The ten largest clones capture approximately 16% of the sample. Sequencing used peripheral blood. All receptors derive from a man of 80 years or more with active COVID-19.

The chain is built from TRBV19 and TRBJ2-1, with 7 bases matching TRBD1. Germline loops: CDR1 LNHDA, CDR2 SQIVND (reference sequence). The CDR3 totals 15 residues. Unmatched junction bases numbered 13, after V lost 10 bases and J lost 4 bases. DNA for the CDR3: TGTGCCACCACAAGAGTCCCGGGACAGTACAATGAGCAGTTCTTC. Residues: CATTRVPGQYNEQFF.

The chain recombines TRBV7-6 with TRBJ2-1; 7 nucleotides match TRBD2. The CDR3 consists of 18 residues. The junction had 16 bases not matched to a gene; V was cut back by 2 bases and J by 6 bases. Germline CDR1 SGHVS, CDR2 FNYEAQ. CDR3 residues: CASSLRGFDGRLSNEQFF. DNA for the CDR3: TGTGCCAGCAGCTTACGGGGGTTTGACGGGAGGCTCTCCAATGAGCAGTTCTTC. Combining the CDR3 with reference TRBV7-6 and TRBJ2-1 gives the whole variable domain GAGVSQSPRYKVTKRGQDVALRCDPISGHVSLYWYRQALGQGPEFLTYFNYEAQQDKSGLPNDRFSAERPEGSISTLTIQRTEQRDSAMYRCASSLRGFDGRLSNEQFFGPGTRLTVL.

The V gene is TRBV18, the J gene TRBJ2-7; D is unresolved. From germline, CDR1 is KGHSH and CDR2 LQKENI. The V gene lost 6 bases and the J gene lost 0 bases, with 6 bases spanning the gap. The CDR3 runs 12 residues. The DNA of the CDR3 is TGTGCCAGCTCCCAATCCTCCTACGAGCAGTACTTC. Translating it yields CASSQSSYEQYF.

This sequence joins TRBV5-1 and TRBJ2-1; TRBD1 matches 9 bases. Germline assignment: CDR1 SGHRS and CDR2 YFSETQ. The CDR3 has 22 amino acids. V trimming: 3 bases; J trimming: 4 bases; junction bases outside the gene matches: 26. CDR3 loop: CASSSPDTRTGASGMVYNEQFF. In DNA, the CDR3 is TGCGCCAGCAGCTCACCCGATACTAGGACAGGGGCGTCTGGAATGGTATACAATGAGCAGTTCTTC.

This clone has just one count. The CDR3 region has the DNA TGCGCCAGCAGCTTGGGAGTCGGTTCCTACAATGAGCAGTTCTTC. This translates into CASSLGVGSYNEQFF. The chain carries TRBV5-1 and TRBJ2-1; D gene unclear. The CDR3 spans 15 residues. CDR1 is SGHRS, CDR2 YFSETQ, per germline. V was trimmed by 0 bases and J by 1 base, leaving 8 bases between them.

V is TRBV6-1 and J is TRBJ1-2, with D possibly TRBD1 on 6 matching bases. The V end was cut by 4 bases, the J end by 8 bases, with 14 bases between. CDR1 and CDR2 (germline): MNHNS, SASEGT. The CDR3 covers 13 residues. This CDR3 is CASSAGQSLGYTF. As DNA, the CDR3 is TGTGCCAGCAGTGCCGGACAGAGCCTCGGCTACACCTTC.

The CDR3 bases are TGTGCCAGCAGGCAACAGGGGGCGGGAGGCTACACCTTC. It is translated as CASRQQGAGGYTF. The J gene is TRBJ1-2, the V gene TRBV6-5, with 9 bases identical to TRBD1. Germline V CDR1 and CDR2: MNHEY, SVGAGI. The CDR3 is 13 amino acids. With 6 bases clipped from V and 8 bases from J, the junction kept 7 bases outside the gene matches.

V is TRBV7-3 and J is TRBJ2-2; 7 nucleotides match TRBD1. Germline lookup yields CDR1 SGHTA and CDR2 FQGTGA. The CDR3 contains 14 residues. V gave up 5 bases and J gave up 7 bases; unmatched junction bases: 7. The CDR3 protein is CASSRTGVHGELFF. CDR3 DNA: TGTGCCAGCAGCCGGACAGGTGTACACGGGGAGCTGTTTTTT.

This chain uses TRBV3-1 (or the pseudogene TRBV3-2) with TRBJ2-6, with TRBD2 matching over 12 bases. Germline values: CDR1 LGHDT, CDR2 YNNKEL (reference sequence). This CDR3 has 19 residues. With V trimmed by 3 bases and J by 1 base, 7 bases remained unmatched. CDR3 region: CASSQTPGLAGSGANVLTF. CDR3 bases: TGTGCCAGCAGCCAGACCCCTGGACTAGCGGGGTCTGGGGCCAACGTCCTGACTTTC.

V gene TRBV7-9 combines with J gene TRBJ2-2, with unresolved D. The V end lost 1 base, the J end lost 4 bases, and 10 bases lay between the germline ends. The CDR3 runs 15 residues. CDR1 SEHNR and CDR2 FQNEAQ come from the germline V gene (reference sequence). The CDR3 DNA is TGTGCCAGCAGCTTAGTACAGATTGGCACCGGGGAGCTGTTTTTT. Its protein product is CASSLVQIGTGELFF.

The chain combines TRBV21-1 with TRBJ2-2; the table calls TRBD2, which could not be checked here. TRBV21-1 is a documented pseudogene. This CDR3 is built from 18 residues. The CDR3 DNA is TGTGCCAGCATTACCGGGCCTAAAAAAAAGGGAGACACCGGGGAGCTGTTTTTT. Residues: CASITGPKKKGDTGELFF.

The chain combines TRBV2 with TRBJ2-7, with D hard to call. The germline V gene encodes CDR1 SNHLY and CDR2 FYNNEI. CDR3 length equals 13 residues. The V end was cut by 10 bases, the J end by 3 bases, with 16 bases between. The DNA for the CDR3 is TGTGCCACCTCAGAGAGGCGTCTCTACGAGCAGTACTTC. Translation gives CATSERRLYEQYF.

In nucleotides, the CDR3 is TGTGCCAGCAGCCAGACAGGGGGGAACTATGGCTACACCTTC. This sequence encodes CASSQTGGNYGYTF. The V and J genes are TRBV7-3 and TRBJ1-2, with 9 bases lining up with TRBD1. The germline gives CDR1 SGHTA, CDR2 FQGTGA. J was trimmed by 2 bases and V by 5 bases; bases with no gene match: 3. The CDR3 consists of 14 residues. Based on the CDR3 plus reference TRBV7-3 and TRBJ1-2, the full variable domain is GAGVSQTPSNKVTEKGKYVELRCDPISGHTALYWYRQSLGQGPEFLIYFQGTGAADDSGLPNDRFFAVRPEGSVSTLKIQRTERGDSAVYLCASSQTGGNYGYTFGSGTRLTVV.